A selection of T cell receptor beta chains follows, all from one sample in a study of T-cell memory formation after mild COVID-19. TCRdb passed the 5' RACE reads through MiXCR, listing each CDR3 protein once. The sample carries hundreds of thousands of distinct CDR3 sequences, approximately 18% recorded once. Sequenced: PBMCs or a T cell subset sorted from them (not recorded which). These receptors came from an adult woman who had mild COVID-19 (a few samples of this study predate the infection). Cell type and time point are not known. Each CDR3 is given with its conserved first and last residue. A D gene is named only where the DNA matches it firmly. The listing skips clone size in some rows; elsewhere it reads once, few, many or a size class.

cdr3_aa,cdr3_nt,v_call,j_call,d_call,clone_size
CASSLSPNPGVGAFF,TGTGCCAGCAGTTTATCTCCCAACCCGGGGGTAGGAGCTTTCTTT,TRBV27,TRBJ1-1,-,-
CASSYSQVSYEQYF,TGTGCCAGCAGTTACTCGCAGGTTTCCTACGAGCAGTACTTC,TRBV6-6,TRBJ2-7,-,few
CASSQDQKAGGSYEQYF,TGTGCCAGCAGCCAAGATCAGAAAGCGGGGGGTTCCTACGAGCAGTACTTC,TRBV4-2,TRBJ2-7,TRBD2,few
CASKGSVSYNSPLHF,TGTGCCAGCAAGGGGAGCGTCTCCTATAATTCACCCCTCCACTTT,TRBV6-5,TRBJ1-6,-,-
CASSLSGLVYEQYF,TGTGCCAGCAGCTTATCGGGACTAGTCTACGAGCAGTACTTC,TRBV7-9,TRBJ2-7,TRBD2,few
CSVGGPGGGRYEQYF,TGCAGCGTTGGGGGACCCGGGGGGGGCCGCTACGAGCAGTACTTC,TRBV29-1,TRBJ2-7,TRBD2,few
CASSPDRTTDTQYF,TGTGCCAGCTCCCCGGACAGGACCACAGATACGCAGTATTTT,TRBV18,TRBJ2-3,TRBD1,-
CASSLDQGQGGYTF,TGTGCCAGCAGCTTAGATCAGGGGCAGGGTGGCTACACCTTC,TRBV5-4,TRBJ1-2,-,-
CASRVAATTDTQYF,TGTGCCAGCAGGGTAGCGGCAACCACAGATACGCAGTATTTT,TRBV12-3/TRBV12-4,TRBJ2-3,-,-
CASSLGPTAGGKETQYF,TGCGCCAGCAGCTTGGGGCCTACGGCGGGAGGGAAAGAGACCCAGTACTTC,TRBV5-1,TRBJ2-5,TRBD2,-
CASSFSGPLINEQFF,TGTGCCAGCAGTTTTTCTGGACCCCTCATCAATGAGCAGTTCTTC,TRBV12-3/TRBV12-4,TRBJ2-1,-,few
CASSLLDRDDGAQYF,TGTGCCAGCAGTTTATTGGACAGGGACGATGGGGCCCAGTACTTC,TRBV25-1,TRBJ2-5,TRBD1,-
CASSFLAGTYNEQFF,TGTGCCAGCAGCTTCTTAGCGGGGACCTACAATGAGCAGTTCTTC,TRBV5-6,TRBJ2-1,TRBD2,-
CASSFRGSNYGYTF,TGTGCCAGCAGTTTTCGCGGCTCTAACTATGGCTACACCTTC,TRBV12-3/TRBV12-4,TRBJ1-2,-,many
CASIGAGTGAFF,TGTGCCAGCATTGGGGCCGGGACAGGCGCTTTCTTT,TRBV5-6,TRBJ1-1,TRBD1,-
CASSQVSRGGRTGELFF,TGCGCCAGCAGCCAAGTTTCCCGGGGGGGCCGCACCGGGGAGCTGTTTTTT,TRBV4-1,TRBJ2-2,TRBD2,-
CASSQGIAGGPQDTQYF,TGCGCCAGCAGCCAAGGGATAGCGGGAGGGCCACAAGATACGCAGTATTTT,TRBV4-3,TRBJ2-3,TRBD2,few
CASSLGAGPLGNSPLHF,TGTGCCAGCAGCCTGGGGGCGGGTCCCCTGGGGAATTCACCCCTCCACTTT,TRBV7-8,TRBJ1-6,-,-
CAWSPGQGNSPLHF,TGTGCCTGGAGCCCCGGACAGGGGAACTCACCCCTCCACTTT,TRBV30,TRBJ1-6,TRBD1,-
CASNEGLAGAASQYF,TGTGCCAGCAACGAGGGACTAGCGGGAGCGGCCTCGCAGTATTTT,TRBV6-5,TRBJ2-3,TRBD2,few
CSARAGGPTGEQFF,TGCAGTGCTAGAGCCGGGGGCCCTACGGGGGAGCAGTTCTTC,TRBV20-1,TRBJ2-1,-,-
CASSNELAPHNEQFF,TGTGCCAGCAGCAATGAACTAGCTCCGCACAATGAGCAGTTCTTC,TRBV21-1,TRBJ2-1,-,many
CAISGSDRVTEAFF,TGTGCCATCAGTGGATCGGACCGAGTCACTGAAGCTTTCTTT,TRBV10-3,TRBJ1-1,-,few
CASRGNEDQPQHF,TGTGCCAGCAGGGGGAACGAAGATCAGCCCCAGCATTTT,TRBV2,TRBJ1-5,-,-
CASSQEWEGYNEQFF,TGCGCCAGCAGCCAAGAGTGGGAGGGATACAATGAGCAGTTCTTC,TRBV4-3,TRBJ2-1,TRBD2,many
CASSWTGGGRETQYF,TGTGCCAGCAGTTGGACAGGGGGCGGGAGAGAGACCCAGTACTTC,TRBV12-3/TRBV12-4,TRBJ2-5,TRBD1,-
CASSPATSGSIYEQFF,TGTGCCAGCAGCCCAGCTACTAGCGGGAGTATCTATGAGCAGTTCTTC,TRBV7-9,TRBJ2-1,TRBD2,few
CASSLGGGDGYTF,TGTGCCAGCAGCTTAGGAGGGGGCGACGGCTACACCTTC,TRBV7-9,TRBJ1-2,TRBD1,-
CASSLKGTGGGLNEQFF,TGCGCCAGCAGCCTAAAAGGAACAGGGGGCGGACTCAATGAGCAGTTCTTC,TRBV5-1,TRBJ2-1,TRBD1,-
CASKRAPAKAGQFF,TGTGCCAGCAAACGGGCCCCGGCAAAGGCGGGGCAGTTCTTC,TRBV6-2/TRBV6-3,TRBJ2-1,-,few
CASSSQGASTDTQYF,TGTGCCAGCAGCTCCCAGGGCGCTAGCACAGATACGCAGTATTTT,TRBV7-3,TRBJ2-3,-,few
CASSRGTGYQPLHF,TGCGCCAGCAGCCGCGGGACAGGGTATCAGCCCCTCCACTTT,TRBV5-1,TRBJ1-6,TRBD1,few
CASSPGQGTPYEQYF,TGCGCCAGCAGCCCAGGACAGGGGACCCCCTACGAGCAGTACTTC,TRBV4-3,TRBJ2-7,TRBD1,many
CASSLNPGNTEAFF,TGTGCCAGCAGCTTAAATCCAGGGAACACTGAAGCTTTCTTT,TRBV7-3,TRBJ1-1,-,-
CSIRGAHNEQFF,TGCAGCATAAGAGGGGCCCACAATGAGCAGTTCTTC,TRBV20-1,TRBJ2-1,-,-
CASSPGQQINIQYF,TGTGCCAGCTCACCAGGCCAGCAGATAAACATTCAGTACTTC,TRBV18,TRBJ2-4,-,few
CASSSGTGLPEQYF,TGTGCCAGCAGCTCCGGGACAGGGCTTCCCGAGCAGTACTTC,TRBV7-2,TRBJ2-7,TRBD1,few
CASSLRELVAYNEQFF,TGCGCCAGCAGCCTAAGGGAACTCGTGGCCTACAATGAGCAGTTCTTC,TRBV4-1,TRBJ2-1,-,few
CATSEPTGIEGVETQYF,TGTGCCACCAGTGAGCCGACAGGGATCGAGGGCGTGGAGACCCAGTACTTC,TRBV24-1,TRBJ2-5,TRBD1,many
CASSQARIAGSNTGELFF,TGCGCCAGCAGCCAAGCGAGGATAGCGGGGTCGAACACCGGGGAGCTGTTTTTT,TRBV4-3,TRBJ2-2,TRBD2,-
CATSDSAAGPNQPQHF,TGTGCCACCAGTGATTCGGCCGCGGGCCCTAATCAGCCCCAGCATTTT,TRBV24-1,TRBJ1-5,-,few
CASSLAGVTSGYTF,TGTGCCAGCAGTTTAGCAGGGGTCACCTCCGGCTACACCTTC,TRBV12-3/TRBV12-4,TRBJ1-2,-,-
CASSRGALFYEQYF,TGTGCCAGCAGCCGTGGGGCCCTATTCTACGAGCAGTACTTC,TRBV14,TRBJ2-7,-,few
CAWGPRDTVGDTQYF,TGTGCCTGGGGGCCCCGGGACACCGTTGGGGATACGCAGTATTTT,TRBV30,TRBJ2-3,-,few
CSASSQTQYF,TGCAGTGCTAGTTCGCAGACCCAGTACTTC,TRBV20-1,TRBJ2-5,-,few
CASSFSTREQYF,TGTGCCAGCAGCTTTTCCACCCGCGAGCAGTACTTC,TRBV7-9,TRBJ2-7,-,few
CASSQYTGTAYNEQFF,TGTGCCAGCAGCCAGTACACCGGGACAGCATACAATGAGCAGTTCTTC,TRBV4-2,TRBJ2-1,TRBD1,few
CASSESGSKVNEQFF,TGTGCCAGCAGCGAGAGCGGGAGTAAGGTGAATGAGCAGTTCTTC,TRBV9,TRBJ2-1,TRBD2,-
CSARDTTRGTNGYTF,TGCAGTGCTAGAGATACGACCAGGGGGACTAACGGCTACACCTTC,TRBV20-1,TRBJ1-2,TRBD1,-
CASSVRSLGPYEQYF,TGTGCCAGCAGTGTAAGAAGCCTAGGACCATACGAGCAGTACTTC,TRBV6-1,TRBJ2-7,-,-